The clone carrying this T cell receptor beta chain was recorded a few times. Antigen unknown. The data belong to a study of cytomegalovirus exposure and HLA in healthy donors. Study-level background: Researchers previously reported finding 117 million unique TCR beta sequences from 150 million to 200 million T cells.

Broader study findings: TCR beta V- and J-gene trimming, according to a later analysis, was linked to a missense DCLRE1C variant. A previous analysis found most TCR beta V segments productive roughly 87% or roughly 30% of the time.

J was trimmed by 4 bases and V by 2 bases; bases with no gene match: 8. The germline CDR1 and CDR2 sequences are SGHNT and YYREEE (reference sequence). This CDR3 has 15 residues. Researchers ran the PCR with 60 Vbeta and 13 Jbeta primers. The protocol was immunoSEQ multiplex PCR, while the TCRdb copy is restricted to in-frame clones and leaves out a portion. Of tens of thousands of clones listed, approximately 80% are singletons. The chain recombines TRBV5-4 with TRBJ1-1; TRBD1 matches at 7 bases. The TCR originated in a man in his fifties or sixties in good health and CMV-seronegative. Sequencing input: PBMCs. The CDR3 is CASSFGHRGVTEAFF. The CDR3 bases are TGTGCCAGCAGCTTCGGACACAGGGGTGTCACTGAAGCTTTCTTT.